This TCR beta chain was sequenced during a study of blood T cell repertoires in COVID-19. Study background: The United States, Italy and Spain supplied acute and convalescent COVID-19 samples.

This CDR3 has 18 residues. J was trimmed by 0 bases and V by 4 bases; bases with no gene match: 4. The germline gives CDR1 MGHRA, CDR2 YSYEKL. Original methodology: How many nucleated cells were present was estimated from reference gene primer amplification. Assay used: immunoSEQ multiplex PCR; TCRdb lists only in-frame clones, some missing. That table furnishes V, J and clone size, whereas the DNA furnished D and trimming. The table lists about 170,000 clones, about four fifths of them singletons. Sequencing was performed on peripheral blood. The chain combines TRBV4-1 with TRBJ2-1, with 15 bases identical to TRBD2. The clonotype comes from a woman of 80 years or more with acute or convalescent COVID-19. The CDR3 coding sequence is TGCGCCAGCAGCCTCGGGACTAGCGGGAGGAGCTCCTACAATGAGCAGTTCTTC. Its protein is CASSLGTSGRSSYNEQFF.